The next 13 T cell receptor beta chains were all read from a single sample in a study of blood T cell repertoires in COVID-19. TCRdb's table, derived via immunoSEQ multiplex PCR, lists solely in-frame clones and lacks some. The sample records 150,000 to 200,000 clones, around four fifths being singletons. The material sequenced was peripheral blood. The receptor source for this set is a woman older than 75 with COVID-19, enrolled during active disease.

Only a few counts were recorded for this clone. The V and J genes are TRBV28 and TRBJ1-6; D might be TRBD1 (6 bases). With 3 bases removed from V and 4 bases from J, the gap between germline ends came to 16 bases. Germline-derived CDR1 and CDR2 are MDHEN and SYDVKM. The CDR3 is 17 amino acids. CDR3 in amino acids: CASSFTSGQSYNSPLHF. For the CDR3, the DNA is TGTGCCAGCAGTTTCACTAGCGGACAGTCTTATAATTCACCCCTCCACTTT. The whole variable domain, remainder taken from reference TRBV28 and TRBJ1-6, is DVKVTQSSRYLVKRTGEKVFLECVQDMDHENMFWYRQDPGLGLRLIYFSYDVKMKEKGDIPEGYSVSREKKERFSLILESASTNQTSMYLCASSFTSGQSYNSPLHFGNGTRLTVT.

V usage is TRBV20-1 and J usage is TRBJ2-3; 11 bases match TRBD2. CDR1 is DFQATT and CDR2 is SNEGSKA in the germline V gene (reference sequence). With V trimmed by 3 bases and J by 5 bases, 4 bases remained unmatched. This CDR3 spans 14 amino acids. CDR3 loop: CSASVSGGEDTQYF. Written as DNA, the CDR3 is TGCAGTGCTAGTGTTAGCGGGGGGGAAGATACGCAGTATTTT.

The chain combines TRBV7-8 with TRBJ2-1; 10 positions match TRBD2. Germline V gene sequence: CDR1 SGHVS, CDR2 FQNEAQ. V shed 1 base and J 0 bases; nucleotides not matched to a gene: 3. The length of the CDR3 is 17 residues. The CDR3 bases are TGTGCCAGCAGCTTAGATCGGACTAGCGGCTCCTACAATGAGCAGTTCTTC. This gives the protein CASSLDRTSGSYNEQFF. Filled out from reference TRBV7-8 and TRBJ2-1, the complete variable domain reads GAGVSQSPRYKVAKRGQDVALRCDPISGHVSLFWYQQALGQGPEFLTYFQNEAQLDKSGLPSDRFFAERPEGSVSTLKIQRTQQEDSAVYLCASSLDRTSGSYNEQFFGPGTRLTVL.

The gene calls are TRBV2 and TRBJ2-3; D possibly corresponds to TRBD2 (5 bases). The CDR3 loop spans 15 amino acids. Deletions cut 9 bases from V and 2 bases from J, with 18 bases between. Germline assignment: CDR1 SNHLY and CDR2 FYNNEI. CDR3 in DNA: TGTGCCAGTGTGTGGGAAGCGGCTAACACAGATACGCAGTATTTT. It translates to CASVWEAANTDTQYF.

The chain uses TRBV7-8 and TRBJ2-5; 11 bases are shared with TRBD2. This CDR3 comprises 15 residues. Germline V lookup: CDR1 SGHVS, CDR2 FQNEAQ. Germline trimming cut 5 bases from V and 0 bases from J; bases unmatched to any gene: 2. Here the CDR3 reads CASSQGLADQETQYF. The CDR3 DNA reads TGTGCCAGCAGCCAGGGACTAGCGGACCAAGAGACCCAGTACTTC.

In its sample, this clone was seen a few times. The chain couples TRBV4-2 to TRBJ2-1; 8 nucleotides match TRBD2. Trimming at V came to 0 bases and at J to 8 bases, leaving 6 bases not matched to a gene. There are 15 residues in the CDR3. Looked up from germline, CDR1 is LGHNA and CDR2 is YNFKEQ. This CDR3 reads CASSQDPAGVDEQFF. CDR3 in DNA: TGTGCCAGCAGCCAAGATCCAGCGGGGGTTGATGAGCAGTTCTTC.

The CDR3 DNA is TGTGCCATTCGCGATGGGGCTAGGGTCAATCAGCCCCAGCATTTT. This gives the protein CAIRDGARVNQPQHF. J is TRBJ1-5 and V is TRBV10-3; weak D call: TRBD1 (5 bases). Per germline, CDR1 ENHRY and CDR2 SYGVKD. The V end lost 9 bases, the J end lost 3 bases, and 18 bases lay between the germline ends. The CDR3 is 15 residues long.

The chain recombines TRBV19 with TRBJ1-2; no definite D call. Germline V gene sequence: CDR1 LNHDA, CDR2 SQIVND (reference sequence). CDR3 length: 20 residues. V was trimmed by 5 bases and J by 7 bases, leaving 35 bases between them. The CDR3 region is CASSPPTRHTGADVTRGYTF. The DNA of the CDR3 is TGTGCCAGTAGTCCGCCCACTCGCCACACGGGTGCGGATGTAACTCGTGGCTACACCTTC.

The rearrangement uses TRBV5-6 and TRBJ2-5; weak D call: TRBD1 (6 bases). V lost 4 bases to trimming and J lost 5 bases, with 15 bases between them. This CDR3 contains 14 residues. From germline, CDR1 is SGHDT and CDR2 YYEEEE. The CDR3 spells CASSVTGLGETQYF. Written as DNA, the CDR3 is TGTGCCAGCAGCGTAACAGGGTTGGGTGAGACCCAGTACTTC.

CDR3 in amino acids: CASTQREGTEAFF. CDR3 DNA sequence: TGTGCCAGCACCCAGCGGGAGGGGACTGAAGCTTTCTTT. The chain recombines TRBV12-3 or TRBV12-4 with TRBJ1-1; possible D gene TRBD1, 5 bases. The V and J ends lost 7 bases and 5 bases respectively, with 14 bases between them. The CDR3 extends over 13 amino acids.

The chain links TRBV5-1 to TRBJ2-2; the match to TRBD2 covers 15 bases. The V gene's germline CDR1 is SGHRS and CDR2 YFSETQ. The CDR3 consists of 18 residues. V lost 4 bases and J lost 2; bases outside the gene matches: 6. Here the CDR3 reads CASSRTSGRGLNTGELFF. The CDR3 DNA sequence: TGCGCCAGCAGCCGGACTAGCGGGAGGGGATTAAACACCGGGGAGCTGTTTTTT.

CDR3 in DNA: TGTGCCAGCAGTGACATGTACAGAAGCTCCTACAATGAGCAGTTCTTC. Translated, it gives CASSDMYRSSYNEQFF. The chain employs TRBV6-4 and TRBJ2-1, with D hard to call. Germline V gene data show CDR1 as MRHNA and CDR2 as SNTAGT. Trimming took 2 bases from V and 0 from J, leaving 11 bases between them. CDR3 size: 16 residues.

This chain joins TRBV3-1 (or the pseudogene TRBV3-2) and TRBJ2-5; 13 bases line up with TRBD2. CDR3 length: 16 amino acids. CDR1 is LGHDT and CDR2 is YNNKEL in the germline V gene (reference sequence). J was trimmed by 5 bases and V by 4 bases; bases with no gene match: 7. DNA for the CDR3: TGTGCCAGCAGCCGCGGACTAGCGGGAGTAGGGGAGACCCAGTACTTC. Protein product: CASSRGLAGVGETQYF.